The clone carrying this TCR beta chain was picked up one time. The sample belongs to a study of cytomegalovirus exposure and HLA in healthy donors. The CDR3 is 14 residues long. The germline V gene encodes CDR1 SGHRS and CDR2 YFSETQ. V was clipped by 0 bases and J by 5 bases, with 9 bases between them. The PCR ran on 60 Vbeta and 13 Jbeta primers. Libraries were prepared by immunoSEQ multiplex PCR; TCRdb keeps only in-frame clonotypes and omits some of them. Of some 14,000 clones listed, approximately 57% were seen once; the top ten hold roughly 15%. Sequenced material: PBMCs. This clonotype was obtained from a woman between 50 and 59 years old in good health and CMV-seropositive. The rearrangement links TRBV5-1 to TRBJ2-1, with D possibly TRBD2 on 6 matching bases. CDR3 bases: TGCGCCAGCAGCTTGGTTCCTAGCGACAATGAGCAGTTCTTC. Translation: CASSLVPSDNEQFF.